Listed here are 20 T cell receptor beta chains from one sample, sequenced in a study of shared clonotypes between healthy human individuals. Produced via immunoSEQ multiplex PCR; TCRdb's table is partial and in-frame only. Seen here are about 2,200,000 clones, about 93% observed once, and the top ten hold roughly 1.8%. CD8 cells regarded as naive lacked CD45RO, were positively chosen for CCR7, and omitted terminally differentiated effector memory CD45RA+ cells. Sequenced input: naive CD8+ T cells from PBMCs. These receptor sequences come from a man younger than 35 in good health. Some clones in this sample may be carry-over from other donors' samples.

The chain links TRBV11-2 to TRBJ2-7; 8 nucleotides match TRBD2. Germline CDR1 is SGHAT and CDR2 is FQNNGV. V shed 5 bases and J 3 bases; nucleotides not matched to a gene: 9. The CDR3 spans 15 residues. The CDR3 spells CASSLGREVHYEQYF. The CDR3 DNA is TGTGCCAGCAGCCTCGGGAGGGAGGTCCACTACGAGCAGTACTTC.

Points on this clone: The same CDR3 can be traced to other DNA sequences in this sample. The chain has TRBV13 and TRBJ2-7; no clear D gene. Deletions cut 5 bases from V and 0 bases from J, with 5 bases between. CDR3 length: 12 amino acids. Germline values: CDR1 PRHDT, CDR2 FYEKMQ (reference sequence). Here the CDR3 reads CASSTDSYEQYF. The CDR3 bases are TGTGCCAGCAGCACGGACTCCTACGAGCAGTACTTC.

The chain carries TRBV7-2 and TRBJ1-5, with no clear D. V gave up 3 bases and J gave up 3 bases, with 9 bases separating them. This CDR3 has 14 amino acids. Per the germline V gene, CDR1 is SGHTA and CDR2 is FQGNSA. CDR3 DNA sequence: TGTGCCAGCAGCTTTTTTTCGACCAATCAGCCCCAGCATTTT. It is translated as CASSFFSTNQPQHF. The variable domain in full, with the rest retrieved from reference TRBV7-2 and TRBJ1-5, is GAGVSQSPSNKVTEKGKDVELRCDPISGHTALYWYRQSLGQGLEFLIYFQGNSAPDKSGLPSDRFSAERTGGSVSTLTIQRTQQEDSAVYLCASSFFSTNQPQHFGDGTRLSIL.

The rearrangement joins TRBV6-6 to TRBJ2-1; D gene uncertain. Trimming stripped 4 bases from V and 5 bases from J, with 6 bases between. This CDR3 has 12 amino acids. Germline V gene lookup returns CDR1 MNHNY and CDR2 SVGAGI (reference sequence). CDR3 nucleotide sequence: TGTGCCAGCAGTTCTTTTAACAATGAGCAGTTCTTC. Translated, it gives CASSSFNNEQFF.

The V and J genes are TRBV7-3 and TRBJ2-3; weak D call: TRBD2 (6 bases). Germline V gene lookup returns CDR1 SGHTA and CDR2 FQGTGA. The CDR3 has 16 residues. V lost 0 bases to trimming and J lost 0 bases, with 10 bases between them. The CDR3, as DNA: TGTGCCAGCAGCTTAACCGGGGGTGCTAGCACAGATACGCAGTATTTT. Protein product: CASSLTGGASTDTQYF.

The chain links TRBV5-1 to TRBJ2-1; D is ambiguous. In germline, CDR1 is SGHRS, CDR2 YFSETQ. This CDR3 region has 16 residues. The V end lost 0 bases, the J end lost 5 bases, and 15 bases lay between the germline ends. In DNA form, the CDR3 reads TGCGCCAGCAGCTTGGCCCCTTGGAGAGAGAACAATGAGCAGTTCTTC. Its protein product is CASSLAPWRENNEQFF.

This chain joins TRBV28 and TRBJ2-7, with TRBD1 as a possible D gene (5 bases). This CDR3 contains 15 residues. Germline V gives CDR1 MDHEN, CDR2 SYDVKM. Trimming stripped 2 bases from V and 2 bases from J, with 13 bases between. This CDR3 reads CASSLPMTAPYEQYF. The CDR3 nucleotides read TGTGCCAGCAGTTTACCCATGACAGCTCCCTACGAGCAGTACTTC.

V gene TRBV10-3 combines with J gene TRBJ2-5; tentative D call: TRBD1 (6 bases). The V end lost 3 bases, the J end lost 0 bases, and 17 bases lay between the germline ends. Germline CDR1 and CDR2: ENHRY and SYGVKD. CDR3 size: 17 residues. The CDR3 nucleotides read TGTGCCATCAGTGACTCCCTACAGGGCGAAAACCAAGAGACCCAGTACTTC. Amino acid sequence: CAISDSLQGENQETQYF.

This chain uses TRBV20-1 with TRBJ2-3; D gene unclear. Between the trimmed V and J ends, which lost 5 bases and 3 bases, there was a span of 6 bases. The length of the CDR3 is 11 residues. The germline CDR1 and CDR2 sequences are DFQATT and SNEGSKA (reference sequence). Here the CDR3 reads CSAPLTDTQYF. DNA for the CDR3: TGCAGTGCTCCTTTGACAGATACGCAGTATTTT.

The gene calls are TRBV9 and TRBJ1-5, with D unclear. This CDR3 comprises 14 residues. Germline values: CDR1 SGDLS, CDR2 YYNGEE. V lost 0 bases, J lost 5 bases, and 9 bases lay in between. The CDR3 region has the DNA TGTGCCAGCAGCGTAGGGACGAAGGATCAGCCCCAGCATTTT. It codes for CASSVGTKDQPQHF.

This chain links TRBV28 with TRBJ2-3, with 7 bases that match TRBD2. CDR3 size: 14 residues. V shed 3 bases and J 4 bases; nucleotides not matched to a gene: 4. In germline, CDR1 is MDHEN, CDR2 SYDVKM. CDR3 in amino acids: CASSFAGEADTQYF. The CDR3 nucleotides are TGTGCCAGCAGTTTCGCGGGAGAGGCAGATACGCAGTATTTT.

The chain uses TRBV5-6 and TRBJ1-1, with a weak D call TRBD1 (6 bases). CDR1 is SGHDT and CDR2 is YYEEEE in the germline V gene. V lost 4 bases to trimming and J lost 1 base, with 14 bases between them. The CDR3 totals 15 residues. CDR3 sequence (DNA): TGTGCCAGCAGCCCTACCGGACAGAAGAACACTGAAGCTTTCTTT. This translates into CASSPTGQKNTEAFF.

The J gene is TRBJ1-4, the V gene TRBV10-3; D uncertain. CDR1 is ENHRY, CDR2 SYGVKD, per germline. The CDR3 is made up of 10 amino acids. The V gene lost 5 bases and the J gene lost 7 bases, with 2 bases spanning the gap. The CDR3 loop is CAISPEKLFF. DNA for the CDR3: TGTGCCATCAGTCCTGAAAAACTGTTTTTT.

The V call is TRBV28, the J call TRBJ1-5; D is ambiguous. Germline V gene lookup returns CDR1 MDHEN and CDR2 SYDVKM. Trimming removed 3 bases from V and 4 bases from J, with 10 bases in between. The CDR3 is 14 amino acids. CDR3 sequence (DNA): TGTGCCAGCAGTTTTCACGGGCGGAATCAGCCCCAGCATTTT. Translation: CASSFHGRNQPQHF. Variable domain in full (rest from reference TRBV28 and TRBJ1-5): DVKVTQSSRYLVKRTGEKVFLECVQDMDHENMFWYRQDPGLGLRLIYFSYDVKMKEKGDIPEGYSVSREKKERFSLILESASTNQTSMYLCASSFHGRNQPQHFGDGTRLSIL.

Note on this clone: Other DNA sequences in the same sample also yield this CDR3. The chain uses TRBV27 and TRBJ1-5; no definite D call. Between the trimmed V and J ends, which lost 1 base and 4 bases, there was a span of 5 bases. The germline CDR1 and CDR2 sequences are MNHEY and SMNVEV (reference sequence). The CDR3 covers 13 residues. This CDR3 reads CASSLYLNQPQHF. As DNA, the CDR3 is TGTGCCAGCAGTTTATACCTAAATCAGCCCCAGCATTTT.

CDR3 in amino acids: CASSAHEQYF. CDR3 coding DNA: TGTGCCAGCAGTGCCCACGAGCAGTACTTC. The V and J genes are TRBV2 and TRBJ2-7; D gene ambiguous. The CDR3 consists of 10 residues. Looked up from germline, CDR1 is SNHLY and CDR2 is FYNNEI. The V end lost 4 bases, the J end lost 5 bases, and 3 bases lay between the germline ends.

The chain is built from TRBV29-1 and TRBJ2-7; 10 positions match TRBD1. The CDR3 runs to 16 residues. The junction had 10 bases not matched to a gene; V was cut back by 3 bases and J by 2 bases. In germline, CDR1 is SQVTM, CDR2 ANQGSEA. CDR3 nucleotide sequence: TGCAGCGTTGACACCGGACAGGGGGGACCAACCTACGAGCAGTACTTC. Its protein is CSVDTGQGGPTYEQYF.

This clone was detected a few times. This chain joins TRBV7-9 and TRBJ1-1; D gene ambiguous. The CDR3 has 11 residues. V shed 5 bases and J shed 9 bases, with 10 bases lying between them. From germline, CDR1 is SEHNR and CDR2 FQNEAQ (reference sequence). CDR3 DNA: TGTGCCAGCAGCCCCGGACGGCAAGCTTTCTTT. Translation gives CASSPGRQAFF.

The rearrangement links TRBV4-1 to TRBJ2-3; no clear D. V dropped 2 bases and J dropped 6 bases, with 21 bases sitting between them. CDR1 MGHRA and CDR2 YSYEKL come from the germline V gene. The CDR3 has 17 residues. The CDR3 bases are TGCGCCAGCAGCCAAAGCCAAGACGGCTTTTTGACGGATACGCAGTATTTT. It specifies CASSQSQDGFLTDTQYF.

The chain couples TRBV29-1 to TRBJ1-3; D perhaps matches TRBD1 (5 bases). Trimming pared 4 bases from V and 0 bases from J, leaving 10 bases between. This CDR3 comprises 14 residues. Germline values: CDR1 SQVTM, CDR2 ANQGSEA. The CDR3 is CSVVQGASGNTIYF. The DNA for the CDR3 is TGCAGCGTTGTCCAGGGAGCCTCTGGAAACACCATATATTTT. The entire variable domain, with the rest obtained from reference TRBV29-1 and TRBJ1-3, is as follows: SAVISQKPSRDICQRGTSLTIQCQVDSQVTMMFWYRQQPGQSLTLIATANQGSEATYESGFVIDKFPISRPNLTFSTLTVSNMSPEDSSIYLCSVVQGASGNTIYFGEGSWLTVV.